Listed here are 7 T cell receptor beta chains from one sample, sequenced in a study of cytomegalovirus exposure and HLA in healthy donors (dated by TCRdb to 2017 to 2019). Library preparation employed the immunoSEQ multiplex PCR assay. The clones in this table, taken by TCRdb from immuneACCESS, are in-frame only. Not every clone is retained; where verified, under half of the shortfall comes from an unresolved V gene, and the cause of the rest is unknown. The table for this sample lists approximately 200,000 clones; about 79% of them were counted only once. The top ten constitute 13% of the sample. Material for sequencing was PBMCs. Source of these receptors: a woman under 40 in good health and CMV-seropositive.

The V gene is TRBV27, the J gene TRBJ1-1; a weak D match, TRBD1 (5 bases). The germline V and J ends were trimmed by 3 bases and 3 bases, with 23 bases remaining between them. Germline V gene lookup returns CDR1 MNHEY and CDR2 SMNVEV (reference sequence). This CDR3 is built from 18 residues. CDR3 in DNA: TGTGCCAGCAGTTTGTTGGGCAGGGCTGTCTATCTCCACACTGAAGCTTTCTTT. It translates to CASSLLGRAVYLHTEAFF.

V and J are TRBV7-9 and TRBJ2-1; TRBD2 agrees at 8 bases. Per the germline V gene, CDR1 is SEHNR and CDR2 is FQNEAQ (reference sequence). V dropped 5 bases and J dropped 6; count of bases not matched to a gene: 15. The CDR3 consists of 17 residues. CDR3 nucleotide sequence: TGTGCCAGCAGCCCGCCAGGGATGAGCGGGAGTTCCAATGAGCAGTTCTTC. As protein: CASSPPGMSGSSNEQFF.

The rearrangement links TRBV11-2 to TRBJ1-2; unclear D gene. With 1 base removed from V and 8 bases from J, the gap between germline ends came to 8 bases. The CDR3 covers 12 residues. CDR1 and CDR2 (germline): SGHAT, FQNNGV. The CDR3, as DNA: TGTGCCAGCAGCTTAGTCGGAGGAGGCTACACCTTC. As protein: CASSLVGGGYTF.

The chain carries TRBV6-5 and TRBJ2-1; 8 bases are a match to TRBD2. Trimming removed 2 bases from V and 4 bases from J; junction bases left unmatched: 4. The length of the CDR3 is 15 residues. CDR1 MNHEY and CDR2 SVGAGI come from the germline V gene. The CDR3 region is CASSYGGRRYNEQFF. The CDR3 nucleotides are TGTGCCAGCAGTTACGGCGGGAGGCGTTACAATGAGCAGTTCTTC.

This chain connects TRBV19 to TRBJ1-5; 7 nucleotides align to TRBD1. The length of the CDR3 is 15 residues. CDR1 and CDR2 (germline): LNHDA, SQIVND (reference sequence). Trimming took 3 bases from V and 7 from J; bases not matched to a gene: 9. The CDR3 region is CASSIHGQGGQPQHF. CDR3 sequence (DNA): TGTGCCAGTAGTATCCATGGGCAGGGGGGACAGCCCCAGCATTTT. The whole variable domain, remainder taken from reference TRBV19 and TRBJ1-5, is DGGITQSPKYLFRKEGQNVTLSCEQNLNHDAMYWYRQDPGQGLRLIYYSQIVNDFQKGDIAEGYSVSREKKESFPLTVTSAQKNPTAFYLCASSIHGQGGQPQHFGDGTRLSIL.

The chain joins TRBV6-6 to TRBJ2-7, with 7 bases that match TRBD1. J gave up 2 bases and V 2 bases, and 3 bases lay outside the gene matches. Germline V gene data show CDR1 as MNHNY and CDR2 as SVGAGI (reference sequence). CDR3 length: 14 residues. CDR3 sequence: CASSYQGDPYEQYF. The CDR3 DNA sequence: TGTGCCAGCAGTTACCAGGGGGACCCCTACGAGCAGTACTTC.

The chain combines TRBV28 with TRBJ1-2; 8 bases map to TRBD1. Germline trimming cut 5 bases from V and 0 bases from J; bases unmatched to any gene: 2. CDR3 length: 14 amino acids. Germline CDR1 and CDR2: MDHEN and SYDVKM. Written as DNA, the CDR3 is TGTGCCAGCAGTAGGGACAGGACTAACTATGGCTACACCTTC. Its protein is CASSRDRTNYGYTF.